Detailed here is one T cell receptor beta chain. The sample belongs to a study of blood T cells in healthy people across ages. Trimming removed 7 bases at V and 1 base at J, with 10 bases between. Germline V CDR1 and CDR2: MDHEN, SYDVKM. The CDR3 totals 13 residues. Each donor supplied around 9.6 milliliters of peripheral blood. A second PCR of roughly 7 to 11 cycles used a sample-barcoded 5' primer and a J-beta primer mix. A single record per CDR3 protein comes from TCRdb applying MiXCR to the 5' RACE reads. The sample records 800,000 or so distinct CDR3 sequences, approximately 25% being singletons. These records were also assigned to another study, of T cells of mothers and their children. That source adds: Donation involved three healthy Caucasian mothers and the six children that they had.

The receptor was isolated from a boy aged 10-17 years in good health. Sequenced input: blood. The chain carries TRBV28 and TRBJ2-5, with D possibly matching TRBD2 (5 bases). The CDR3: CASMRVLQETQYF. In DNA, the CDR3 is TGTGCCAGCATGAGGGTACTCCAAGAGACCCAGTACTTC.